Below, 30 T cell receptor beta chains from the same sample are listed, as sequenced in a study of identical twins. TCRdb re-derived calls from the 5' RACE reads in MiXCR, one entry per CDR3 protein. Among about 500,000 distinct CDR3 sequences listed, roughly an eighth were seen once. The data also belong to a second study, concerning yellow fever vaccine responses in identical twins.

Sequencing was performed on CD4+ T cells sorted from blood. The receptors derive from a young woman in good health.

The J gene is TRBJ2-1, the V gene TRBV4-2, with D tentatively TRBD2 (6 bases). Deletions cut 0 bases from V and 10 bases from J, with 25 bases between. This CDR3 is 18 amino acids long. CDR1 and CDR2 (germline): LGHNA, YNFKEQ. CDR3 sequence reads: CASSQDGQRGTLPQEQFF. CDR3 DNA sequence: TGTGCCAGCAGCCAAGATGGCCAACGGGGGACCCTCCCTCAGGAGCAGTTCTTC.

In this sample, this clonotype turned up a few times. The gene calls are TRBV12-3 or TRBV12-4 and TRBJ1-6; weak D call: TRBD1 (5 bases). CDR3 size: 13 residues. V was shortened by 6 bases and J by 9 bases, with 12 bases between the two germline ends. The CDR3 here is CASRRQKSSPLHF. In nucleotides, the CDR3 is TGTGCCAGCAGACGACAGAAAAGTTCACCCCTCCACTTT.

The chain carries TRBV30 and TRBJ2-4; the D call may be TRBD1 or TRBD2 (6 bases each). V dropped 0 bases and J dropped 0 bases, with 9 bases sitting between them. The CDR3 spans 15 residues. Germline V gene data show CDR1 as GTSNPN and CDR2 as SVGIG (reference sequence). CDR3 protein: CAWSVEGGAKNIQYF. The CDR3, as DNA: TGTGCCTGGAGTGTAGAGGGGGGAGCCAAAAACATTCAGTACTTC.

The rearrangement joins TRBV7-9 to TRBJ2-2, with a weak D call TRBD2 (5 bases). Germline CDR1 SEHNR, CDR2 FQNEAQ (reference sequence). Trimming left V 0 bases short and J 2 bases short, with 10 bases between. The CDR3 loop spans 16 amino acids. The CDR3 spells CASSLARAGNTGELFF. The CDR3 DNA reads TGTGCCAGCAGCTTAGCGCGGGCAGGCAACACCGGGGAGCTGTTTTTT.

The J gene is TRBJ2-1, the V gene TRBV14; D not resolved. Germline CDR1 and CDR2: SGHDN and FVKESK. The CDR3 contains 13 residues. V was cut by 1 base and J by 8 bases, with 9 bases left in between. This CDR3 is CASSQVLGDEQFF. In DNA, the CDR3 is TGTGCCAGCAGCCAAGTACTCGGCGATGAGCAGTTCTTC.

This clonotype was detected ten times or more. This chain connects TRBV10-3 to TRBJ1-5; D might be TRBD1 (5 bases). V lost 10 bases and J 3 bases, leaving 13 bases between the germline ends. The V gene's germline CDR1 is ENHRY and CDR2 SYGVKD. CDR3 size: 13 residues. Here the CDR3 DNA reads TGTGCCACCGGCCCTGGGGCCAATCAGCCCCAGCATTTT. It codes for CATGPGANQPQHF.

This clonotype was counted between two and nine times. The chain recombines TRBV14 with TRBJ2-7; the D gene is possibly TRBD2 (5 bases). V lost 4 bases and J 0 bases, leaving 16 bases between the germline ends. The CDR3 has 16 amino acids. Per the germline V gene, CDR1 is SGHDN and CDR2 is FVKESK. The CDR3 region is CASSPFGGLSSYEQYF. In DNA, the CDR3 is TGTGCCAGCAGCCCCTTTGGAGGCCTGAGCTCCTACGAGCAGTACTTC.

This clonotype was observed a few times. This sequence joins TRBV6-1 and TRBJ2-3; D is possibly TRBD1 (6 bases). Trimming shortened V by 7 bases and J by 0 bases, and 14 bases separated the two germline ends. The CDR3 has 15 residues. Germline CDR1 reads MNHNS; CDR2 reads SASEGT. The CDR3 bases are TGTGCCAGCACGGAGGACAGCGTGAGCACAGATACGCAGTATTTT. Translation: CASTEDSVSTDTQYF.

This clonotype was seen a few times. V gene TRBV11-2 combines with J gene TRBJ2-7; D remains unclear. The germline gives CDR1 SGHAT, CDR2 FQNNGV. V lost 2 bases, J lost 2 bases, and 4 bases lay in between. There are 12 residues in the CDR3. CDR3 amino acids: CASSLQPYEQYF. The CDR3 DNA is TGTGCCAGCAGCTTACAGCCCTACGAGCAGTACTTC.

The chain joins TRBV20-1 to TRBJ2-1; 7 nucleotides agree with TRBD1. The germline V gene encodes CDR1 DFQATT and CDR2 SNEGSKA (reference sequence). Trimming took 6 bases from V and 6 from J; bases not matched to a gene: 11. The CDR3 has 14 residues. The CDR3 sequence is CSAFRGTAGNEQFF. The CDR3 coding sequence is TGCAGTGCGTTCAGGGGGACCGCCGGCAATGAGCAGTTCTTC.

In this sample, this clonotype turned up once. This chain joins TRBV7-2 and TRBJ2-5; tentative D call: TRBD2 (6 bases). V lost 5 bases and J lost 2, with 21 bases in between. This CDR3 contains 17 residues. CDR1 and CDR2 from the germline V gene are SGHTA and FQGNSA. The CDR3 bases are TGTGCCAGCAGCCCACAGTGGCGGGGAGGCCTACAAGAGACCCAGTACTTC. It is translated as CASSPQWRGGLQETQYF.

This clonotype was counted ten times or more. The V gene is TRBV10-3, the J gene TRBJ1-5, with TRBD1 identical over 7 bases. Germline V gene sequence: CDR1 ENHRY, CDR2 SYGVKD. Germline trimming cut 8 bases from V and 5 bases from J; bases unmatched to any gene: 6. This CDR3 has 13 amino acids. Written as DNA, the CDR3 is TGTGCCATCGGGACAGCCTCTCATCAGCCCCAGCATTTT. Translation gives CAIGTASHQPQHF.

The V call is TRBV5-1, the J call TRBJ2-7; D is ambiguous. Trimming pared 3 bases from V and 5 bases from J, leaving 9 bases between. This CDR3 has 12 amino acids. CDR1 and CDR2 from the germline V gene are SGHRS and YFSETQ. CDR3 DNA sequence: TGCGCCAGCAGCTATACTAACCACGAGCAGTACTTC. Protein sequence: CASSYTNHEQYF.

The chain has TRBV29-1 and TRBJ2-2, with 8 positions matching TRBD2. After removal of 2 bases from V and 4 bases from J, the junction contained 12 bases not matched to a gene. CDR3 length equals 17 residues. Germline V gene data show CDR1 as SQVTM and CDR2 as ANQGSEA. The CDR3 here is CSVESTLGTSTTGELFF. The CDR3 DNA reads TGCAGCGTTGAATCTACTTTGGGGACTAGTACCACCGGGGAGCTGTTTTTT.

The V call is TRBV20-1, the J call TRBJ2-3; TRBD1 might be the D (5 bases). V was trimmed by 4 bases and J by 0 bases, leaving 14 bases between them. CDR1 is DFQATT and CDR2 is SNEGSKA in the germline V gene (reference sequence). The CDR3 sequence is 15 residues long. The CDR3 bases are TGCAGTGCTACCACAGGATCTTCTAGCACAGATACGCAGTATTTT. Amino acids: CSATTGSSSTDTQYF.

In its sample, this clonotype was seen a few times. The chain carries TRBV3-1 and TRBJ2-7; 9 positions agree with TRBD1. There are 15 residues in the CDR3. Trimming took 5 bases from V and 6 from J; bases not matched to a gene: 11. From germline, CDR1 is LGHDT and CDR2 YNNKEL (reference sequence). Here the CDR3 reads CASSERTGGLGEQYF. CDR3 coding DNA: TGTGCCAGCAGCGAACGTACAGGGGGCCTGGGCGAGCAGTACTTC.

The J gene is TRBJ2-5, the V gene TRBV11-2; D might be TRBD2 (6 bases). The ends were cut back, 2 bases at V and 5 bases at J, with 21 bases in the middle. The CDR3 is 17 amino acids. Germline V gene lookup returns CDR1 SGHAT and CDR2 FQNNGV. Written as DNA, the CDR3 is TGTGCCAGCAGCTTAAGAGGTTTCCGGGAGAGTTGGGAGACCCAGTACTTC. Its protein is CASSLRGFRESWETQYF.

This chain uses TRBV11-2 with TRBJ2-1, with 8 bases lining up with TRBD2. After removal of 3 bases from V and 8 bases from J, the junction contained 9 bases not matched to a gene. This CDR3 contains 15 residues. Germline CDR1 is SGHAT and CDR2 is FQNNGV. The CDR3 bases are TGTGCCAGCAGCTTCCAGCTAGCGGGTTTGGATGAGCAGTTCTTC. Translating it yields CASSFQLAGLDEQFF.

This clonotype was detected only a few times. The chain couples TRBV9 to TRBJ2-1; D uncertain. Germline CDR1 SGDLS, CDR2 YYNGEE. The ends were cut back, 4 bases at V and 5 bases at J, with 16 bases in the middle. This CDR3 contains 15 residues. The CDR3 DNA sequence: TGTGCCAGCAGCAGTAGTAGTGCTAAAAACAATGAGCAGTTCTTC. Translating it yields CASSSSSAKNNEQFF.

The chain employs TRBV19 and TRBJ1-4, with no clear D. The CDR3 is made up of 14 amino acids. With 6 bases removed from V and 7 bases from J, the gap between germline ends came to 15 bases. Germline loops: CDR1 LNHDA, CDR2 SQIVND (reference sequence). This chain's CDR3 is CASSKAGFREKLFF. CDR3 nucleotides: TGTGCCAGTAGCAAAGCAGGCTTCCGTGAAAAACTGTTTTTT.

This clonotype was found many times. The chain combines TRBV7-9 with TRBJ1-1; maybe TRBD1 (5 bases). V gave up 7 bases and J gave up 2 bases, with 14 bases separating them. Germline values: CDR1 SEHNR, CDR2 FQNEAQ (reference sequence). There are 14 residues in the CDR3. CDR3 loop: CASIPGGYNTEAFF. For the CDR3, the DNA is TGTGCCAGCATCCCCGGGGGATATAACACTGAAGCTTTCTTT.

The count of this clonotype is one. The rearrangement uses TRBV11-2 and TRBJ2-2; 11 positions match TRBD2. Germline CDR1 and CDR2: SGHAT and FQNNGV. The CDR3 has 16 amino acids. J gave up 5 bases and V 5 bases, and 7 bases lay outside the gene matches. The CDR3 bases are TGTGCCAGCAGCCCCGGGACTAGCGGAGCAACCGGGGAGCTGTTTTTT. It yields the protein CASSPGTSGATGELFF.

This clonotype turned up a few times. V gene TRBV5-1 combines with J gene TRBJ2-1; perhaps TRBD1 as D (5 bases). The CDR3 runs 18 residues. CDR1 and CDR2 (germline): SGHRS, YFSETQ. Trimming cost V 4 bases and J 3 bases, with 23 bases left between them. The CDR3 DNA is TGCGCCAGCAGCCTCCTGATCCAGGGCAATTCTCTCTACAATGAGCAGTTCTTC. Translation gives CASSLLIQGNSLYNEQFF.

V gene TRBV6-5 combines with J gene TRBJ2-1; 10 bases line up with TRBD2. CDR3 length: 18 residues. Losses at the gene ends were 0 bases for V and 2 bases for J; bases not matched to a gene: 7. Germline-derived CDR1 and CDR2 are MNHEY and SVGAGI. CDR3 DNA sequence: TGTGCCAGCAGTTACTCCGCTCCGGGACTAGCGACCTACAATGAGCAGTTCTTC. The encoded protein is CASSYSAPGLATYNEQFF.

The chain recombines TRBV2 with TRBJ2-1; D ambiguous. The CDR3 totals 17 residues. Germline CDR1 SNHLY, CDR2 FYNNEI. The V end was cut by 6 bases, the J end by 1 base, with 19 bases between. This CDR3 reads CASRLQTSLKSYNEQFF. CDR3 DNA sequence: TGTGCCAGCAGGCTGCAGACCTCACTAAAATCCTACAATGAGCAGTTCTTC.

This clonotype was seen at least ten times. V is TRBV12-3 or TRBV12-4 and J is TRBJ2-1; 9 nucleotides align to TRBD1. The CDR3 spans 16 residues. V was pared by 5 bases and J by 10 bases, with 15 bases of the junction left unmatched. CDR3 amino acids: CASSQATMGQGGEQFF. Written as DNA, the CDR3 is TGTGCCAGCAGTCAAGCAACGATGGGACAGGGAGGGGAGCAGTTCTTC.

In its sample, this clonotype was seen a few times. The chain couples TRBV14 to TRBJ2-2; no definite D call. CDR1 is SGHDN and CDR2 is FVKESK in the germline V gene. Trimming took 0 bases from V and 7 from J, leaving 6 bases between them. The CDR3 totals 13 residues. The CDR3 sequence: CASSQEPGGELFF. The DNA of the CDR3 is TGTGCCAGCAGCCAAGAGCCCGGCGGGGAGCTGTTTTTT.

This clonotype was counted between two and nine times. The V and J genes are TRBV2 and TRBJ2-3; TRBD2 matches at 12 bases. The germline gives CDR1 SNHLY, CDR2 FYNNEI. The CDR3 contains 16 residues. V lost 6 bases and J lost 4; bases outside the gene matches: 8. This CDR3 is CASRYTSGGPPDTQYF. The CDR3 DNA reads TGTGCCAGCAGATATACTAGCGGGGGGCCACCAGATACGCAGTATTTT.

This chain links TRBV12-3 or TRBV12-4 with TRBJ2-1; a weak D match, TRBD2 (5 bases). This CDR3 contains 15 residues. V lost 2 bases, J lost 4 bases, and 12 bases lay in between. In DNA, the CDR3 is TGTGCCAGCAGTTTAATAGCGAACGCATACAATGAGCAGTTCTTC. Translation gives CASSLIANAYNEQFF.

There are many counts of this clonotype. The chain combines TRBV7-9 with TRBJ1-3, with TRBD1 matching 8 bases. V was clipped by 5 bases and J by 3 bases; unmatched bases: 6. The CDR3 spans 15 residues. From germline, CDR1 is SEHNR and CDR2 FQNEAQ (reference sequence). DNA for the CDR3: TGTGCCAGCAGCGCCGGGACAGGAGTTGGAAACACCATATATTTT. Its protein product is CASSAGTGVGNTIYF.